One and the same sample provided the 20 T cell receptor beta chains below, sequenced in a study of Graves' ophthalmopathy and Graves' hyperthyroidism. TCR beta CDR3 regions were amplified from RNA transcripts. RT-PCR was first run with HTBI primers, then multiplex PCR in a second round. TCRdb used MiXCR to reprocess the multiplex PCR reads, holding one entry per CDR3 protein. Altogether about 700,000 distinct CDR3 sequences are present, roughly two fifths being singletons, with the ten largest covering 35% to 55%. What was sequenced was peripheral blood. The origin of the receptors is an adult man with Graves' ophthalmopathy.

The chain has TRBV10-3 and TRBJ1-4; 8 positions match TRBD1. The V gene's germline CDR1 is ENHRY and CDR2 SYGVKD. V lost 10 bases, J lost 7 bases, and 8 bases stayed unmatched. The CDR3 is 13 amino acids. As DNA, the CDR3 is TGTGCCAGCAGAGTAGACAGGGGTGAAAAACTGTTTTTT. Translated, it gives CASRVDRGEKLFF.

The CDR3 region is CASTNRGTGELFF. The CDR3 coding sequence is TGTGCCAGCACCAACCGGGGCACCGGGGAGCTGTTTTTT. The V and J genes are TRBV6-1 and TRBJ2-2; D is perhaps TRBD2 (5 bases). The CDR3 is made up of 13 amino acids. In germline, CDR1 is MNHNS, CDR2 SASEGT. The V gene lost 7 bases and the J gene lost 4 bases, with 10 bases spanning the gap.

CDR3 in amino acids: CASRASDRGFYTF. The CDR3 DNA sequence: TGTGCCAGCAGAGCTTCGGACAGGGGGTTCTACACCTTC. This chain links TRBV9 with TRBJ1-2; 10 nucleotides agree with TRBD1. The germline V gene has CDR1 SGDLS and CDR2 YYNGEE. The CDR3 totals 13 residues. V lost 5 bases and J lost 10; bases outside the gene matches: 8.

This clonotype was observed a few times. V is TRBV6-5 and J is TRBJ2-5; no clear D gene. The CDR3 runs 14 residues. The ends were cut back, 0 bases at V and 1 base at J, with 6 bases in the middle. Germline V gene data show CDR1 as MNHEY and CDR2 as SVGAGI. The CDR3: CASSYSNSQETQYF. For the CDR3, the DNA is TGTGCCAGCAGTTACTCCAACAGCCAAGAGACCCAGTACTTC.

The V gene is TRBV10-2, the J gene TRBJ1-2, with D maybe TRBD1 (5 bases). The length of the CDR3 is 16 residues. Per germline, CDR1 WSHSY and CDR2 SAAADI. Trimming removed 6 bases from V and 2 bases from J, with 19 bases in between. CDR3 DNA: TGCGCCAGCAGCCAGCAAGATACGGGACGGAACTATGGCTACACCTTC. Its translation: CASSQQDTGRNYGYTF.

The chain carries TRBV7-9 and TRBJ2-5; TRBD1 matches at 7 bases. V shed 5 bases, J shed 1 base, and the junction held 13 bases outside the gene matches. Germline values: CDR1 SEHNR, CDR2 FQNEAQ (reference sequence). The CDR3 runs to 17 residues. The CDR3 loop is CASSRSPGQPLQETQYF. In DNA form, the CDR3 reads TGTGCCAGCAGCCGGTCACCGGGACAGCCTCTCCAAGAGACCCAGTACTTC.

This clonotype has only a few counts. V is TRBV10-3 and J is TRBJ2-7; the D is unclear. Trimming removed 10 bases at V and 3 bases at J, with 13 bases between. Germline loops: CDR1 ENHRY, CDR2 SYGVKD. This CDR3 region has 12 residues. CDR3: CASSQHDYEQYF. In DNA, the CDR3 is TGTGCCAGCAGCCAACATGACTACGAGCAGTACTTC.

This clonotype was seen only once. The chain combines TRBV10-3 with TRBJ2-3; 9 positions agree with TRBD1. V shed 4 bases and J 4 bases; nucleotides not matched to a gene: 3. Germline CDR1 and CDR2: ENHRY and SYGVKD. This CDR3 spans 14 amino acids. CDR3 protein: CAISVDRGADTQYF. Written as DNA, the CDR3 is TGTGCCATCAGTGTGGACAGGGGAGCAGATACGCAGTATTTT.

This clonotype turned up a few times. The chain employs TRBV10-3 and TRBJ2-2; D might be TRBD2 (6 bases). Trimming removed 6 bases at V and 0 bases at J, with 17 bases between. The germline V gene encodes CDR1 ENHRY and CDR2 SYGVKD. The CDR3 runs to 17 residues. This chain's CDR3 is CAISLQEGQTNTGELFF. CDR3 in DNA: TGTGCCATCAGCCTCCAGGAGGGGCAGACGAACACCGGGGAGCTGTTTTTT.

The genes are TRBV7-9 and TRBJ2-1; possibly TRBD2 for D (5 bases). The CDR3 loop spans 15 amino acids. Germline CDR1 reads SEHNR; CDR2 reads FQNEAQ (reference sequence). The V gene lost 2 bases and the J gene lost 3 bases, with 11 bases spanning the gap. CDR3 sequence: CASSLIAGDYNEQFF. The CDR3 bases are TGTGCCAGCAGCTTAATAGCCGGGGACTACAATGAGCAGTTCTTC.

This clonotype was seen at least ten times. The rearrangement links TRBV7-3 to TRBJ2-7; D remains ambiguous. The V gene's germline CDR1 is SGHTA and CDR2 FQGTGA. Trimming took 6 bases from V and 5 from J, leaving 20 bases between them. The CDR3 loop spans 15 amino acids. The CDR3 DNA follows: TGTGCCAGCAGTACCGGGCCTGTGGGATTACACGAGCAGTACTTC. It translates to CASSTGPVGLHEQYF. Supplemented by reference TRBV7-3 and TRBJ2-7, the full variable domain reads GAGVSQTPSNKVTEKGKYVELRCDPISGHTALYWYRQSLGQGPEFLIYFQGTGAADDSGLPNDRFFAVRPEGSVSTLKIQRTERGDSAVYLCASSTGPVGLHEQYFGPGTRLTVT.

This clonotype occurred a few times. The chain has TRBV6-1 and TRBJ2-5; the D gene is possibly TRBD1 (6 bases). Germline assignment: CDR1 MNHNS and CDR2 SASEGT. Trimming removed 5 bases from V and 7 bases from J, with 26 bases in between. The CDR3 totals 17 residues. This CDR3 is CASSHLKQGSWSGTQYF. CDR3 sequence (DNA): TGTGCCAGCAGTCACCTAAAACAGGGTTCCTGGTCTGGGACCCAGTACTTC.

The CDR3 nucleotides read TGTGCCATCAGTGAGTCGGAGGGCTTGGGCGCTTTCTTT. Translated, it gives CAISESEGLGAFF. V is TRBV10-3 and J is TRBJ1-1; D gene ambiguous. The CDR3 runs 13 residues. Trimming left V 0 bases short and J 11 bases short, with 13 bases between. In germline, CDR1 is ENHRY, CDR2 SYGVKD.

The V call is TRBV7-9, the J call TRBJ1-1, with no clear D. CDR1 and CDR2 from the germline V gene are SEHNR and FQNEAQ (reference sequence). This CDR3 contains 15 residues. The V gene lost 5 bases and the J gene lost 1 base, with 14 bases spanning the gap. CDR3 coding DNA: TGTGCCAGCAGCCTCCTCGCCGTCCCGAACACTGAAGCTTTCTTT. Its protein product is CASSLLAVPNTEAFF.

This sequence joins TRBV25-1 and TRBJ1-3, with a tentative D call TRBD1 (6 bases). The CDR3 is 16 residues long. Germline-derived CDR1 and CDR2 are MGHDK and SYGVNS. V shed 4 bases and J shed 0 bases, with 13 bases lying between them. CDR3 amino acids: CASSAPGDYSGNTIYF. Here the CDR3 DNA reads TGTGCCAGCAGTGCGCCAGGGGACTACTCTGGAAACACCATATATTTT.

This clonotype showed up just a few times. V usage is TRBV9 and J usage is TRBJ2-5; D could derive from TRBD1 or TRBD2 (5 bases each). The germline V gene encodes CDR1 SGDLS and CDR2 YYNGEE. The length of the CDR3 is 15 residues. V lost 3 bases to trimming and J lost 4 bases, with 16 bases between them. The CDR3 sequence is CASSASSGRVETQYF. The CDR3 bases are TGTGCCAGCAGCGCTAGCTCGGGGCGGGTAGAGACCCAGTACTTC.

Concerning this clonotype: A read error may account for a junction end that differs from germline. The CDR3 region is CASSPGSATNKKLFF. In nucleotides, the CDR3 is TGTGCCAGCAGCCCCGGGTCTGCAACTAATAAAAAACTGTTTTTT. The chain uses TRBV2 and TRBJ1-4; D uncertain. The germline gives CDR1 SNHLY, CDR2 FYNNEI. The CDR3 has 15 residues.

The J gene is TRBJ2-5, the V gene TRBV7-3, with a possible D match to TRBD1 (5 bases). Germline V gene data show CDR1 as SGHTA and CDR2 as FQGTGA. This CDR3 comprises 13 residues. Trimming stripped 11 bases from V and 5 bases from J, with 18 bases between. The CDR3 sequence is CAWSKDSGETQYF. CDR3 nucleotides: TGTGCCTGGTCGAAAGACAGTGGGGAGACCCAGTACTTC.

This sequence joins TRBV10-3 and TRBJ2-5; D possibly corresponds to TRBD1 (6 bases). The CDR3 runs 14 residues. The V gene lost 6 bases and the J gene lost 9 bases, with 20 bases spanning the gap. Germline lookup yields CDR1 ENHRY and CDR2 SYGVKD. The CDR3 here is CAISLRGDNQPQYF. DNA for the CDR3: TGTGCCATCAGCCTCAGGGGCGATAATCAGCCCCAGTACTTC.

The V gene is TRBV10-3, the J gene TRBJ1-1; D gene ambiguous. The CDR3 has 13 amino acids. Germline CDR1 and CDR2: ENHRY and SYGVKD. Trimming stripped 10 bases from V and 1 base from J, with 13 bases between. Here the CDR3 reads CATGSIKNTEAFF. The DNA for the CDR3 is TGTGCCACCGGGAGTATCAAGAACACTGAAGCTTTCTTT.